This passage covers 5 T cell receptor beta chains from one sample sequenced in a study of T-cell reconstitution after alpha-beta-depleted transplantation in children (dated by TCRdb to about 2016). Library preparation was by PCR. These reads were obtained on an Illumina HiSeq 2500. TCR library preparation used molecular barcoding, with unique molecular identifiers applied to normalize quantification of the TCRbeta repertoire. TCRdb passed the public sequencing reads through fastp at Q25 and MiXCR, retaining productive beta sequences. Rows with one shared CDR3 protein collapse into an entry with the most common genes and DNA. This sample is represented by over 550,000 distinct CDR3 sequences; roughly a tenth of them were singletons. The ten largest clones take up 4% to 5% of the sample. The material was PBMCs from the stem cell graft donor, obtained from the stem cell graft. The source is a human donor who donated a stem cell graft to a child with acute myeloid leukemia.

Many counts were recorded for this clonotype. The gene calls are TRBV20-1 and TRBJ1-1; TRBD1 agrees at 12 bases. This CDR3 contains 15 residues. Germline V lookup: CDR1 DFQATT, CDR2 SNEGSKA (reference sequence). V lost 3 bases, J lost 1 base, and 3 bases stayed unmatched. CDR3 coding DNA: TGCAGTGCTAGTGGGACAGGGGGCCCGAACACTGAAGCTTTCTTT. Translating it yields CSASGTGGPNTEAFF.

The chain joins TRBV5-1 to TRBJ1-1; D is perhaps TRBD1 (6 bases). The V gene lost 7 bases and the J gene lost 2 bases, with 15 bases spanning the gap. CDR1 SGHRS and CDR2 YFSETQ come from the germline V gene. This CDR3 is built from 14 residues. CDR3 bases: TGCGCCAGCGGCACCGGGACACCCAACACTGAAGCTTTCTTT. It translates to CASGTGTPNTEAFF.

V and J are TRBV10-3 and TRBJ2-5, with 9 positions matching TRBD2. J gave up 4 bases and V 3 bases, and 3 bases lay outside the gene matches. Germline CDR1 ENHRY, CDR2 SYGVKD. This CDR3 comprises 14 residues. CDR3: CAISDGLATETQYF. The CDR3 region has the DNA TGTGCCATCAGTGATGGACTAGCGACAGAGACCCAGTACTTC.

This clonotype occurred a few times. The V gene is TRBV5-1, the J gene TRBJ1-1, with a tentative D call TRBD1 (6 bases). The V end lost 4 bases, the J end lost 4 bases, and 14 bases lay between the germline ends. Looked up from germline, CDR1 is SGHRS and CDR2 is YFSETQ. The CDR3 consists of 14 residues. The CDR3 region is CASSADSSITEAFF. The CDR3 coding sequence is TGCGCCAGCAGCGCGGACAGTTCCATCACTGAAGCTTTCTTT.

This clonotype was observed at least ten times. V usage is TRBV7-6 and J usage is TRBJ1-3; unclear D gene. The CDR3 is 16 amino acids. Germline-derived CDR1 and CDR2 are SGHVS and FNYEAQ. The V and J ends lost 1 base and 0 bases respectively, with 10 bases between them. The DNA for the CDR3 is TGTGCCAGCAGCTTAGGAGGACTCGTCTCTGGAAACACCATATATTTT. Encoded protein: CASSLGGLVSGNTIYF.